This T cell receptor beta chain was identified in a study of T cell repertoires in aging, cancer and after chemotherapy. Study details: Clear clonal overlap appeared across healthy donor samples taken over several months to years. Study outcomes and limitations: Loss of evenness, beyond lost richness, contributed to age-related TCR diversity decline in cancer patients.

Relative to its sample, this clonotype is medium-sized. Its specificity is not known. Multiplex touch-down PCR with TRB-A/B primers amplified rearranged V-D-J TRB sequences. A single record per CDR3 protein comes from TCRdb applying MiXCR to the multiplex PCR reads. Of over 4,000 distinct CDR3 sequences in the sample, 20% to 30% were seen once. Peripheral blood genomic DNA, not sorted cells or RNA, was the template. CDR3 length: 13 residues. The junction had 5 bases not matched to a gene; V was cut back by 8 bases and J by 3 bases. Looked up from germline, CDR1 is KGHSH and CDR2 is LQKENI. This sequence was found in a human donor in good health. The chain recombines TRBV18 with TRBJ2-7, with 9 positions matching TRBD1. Material: blood. The CDR3 DNA sequence: TGTGCCAGCGCCCGGGACAGGGTCTACGAGCAGTACTTC. Its protein product is CASARDRVYEQYF.